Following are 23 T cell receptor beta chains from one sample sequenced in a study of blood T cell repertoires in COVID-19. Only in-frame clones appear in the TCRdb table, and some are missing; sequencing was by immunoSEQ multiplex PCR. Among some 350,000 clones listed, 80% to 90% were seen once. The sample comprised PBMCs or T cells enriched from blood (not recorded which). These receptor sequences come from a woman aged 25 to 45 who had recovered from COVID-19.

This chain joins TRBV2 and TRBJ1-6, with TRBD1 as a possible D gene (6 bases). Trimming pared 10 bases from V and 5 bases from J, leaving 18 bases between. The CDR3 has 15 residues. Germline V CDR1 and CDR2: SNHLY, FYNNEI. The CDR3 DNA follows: TGTGCCATCCTGCCTAGGACAGCAAATAATTCACCCCTCCACTTT. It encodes CAILPRTANNSPLHF.

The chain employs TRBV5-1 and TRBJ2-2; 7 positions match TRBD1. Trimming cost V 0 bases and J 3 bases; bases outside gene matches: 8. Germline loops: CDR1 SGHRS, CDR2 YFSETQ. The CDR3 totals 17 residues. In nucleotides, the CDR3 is TGCGCCAGCAGCTTGGGTGGGACAGCTAGATACACCGGGGAGCTGTTTTTT. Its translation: CASSLGGTARYTGELFF. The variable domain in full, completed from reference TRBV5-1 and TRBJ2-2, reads KAGVTQTPRYLIKTRGQQVTLSCSPISGHRSVSWYQQTPGQGLQFLFEYFSETQRNKGNFPGRFSGRQFSNSRSEMNVSTLELGDSALYLCASSLGGTARYTGELFFGEGSRLTVL.

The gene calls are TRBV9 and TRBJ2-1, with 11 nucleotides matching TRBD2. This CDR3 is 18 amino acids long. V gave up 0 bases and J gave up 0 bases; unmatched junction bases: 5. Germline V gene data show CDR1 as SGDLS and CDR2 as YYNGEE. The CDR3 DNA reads TGTGCCAGCAGCGTAGGGCTAGCGGGGGGTAGCTCCTACAATGAGCAGTTCTTC. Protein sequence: CASSVGLAGGSSYNEQFF.

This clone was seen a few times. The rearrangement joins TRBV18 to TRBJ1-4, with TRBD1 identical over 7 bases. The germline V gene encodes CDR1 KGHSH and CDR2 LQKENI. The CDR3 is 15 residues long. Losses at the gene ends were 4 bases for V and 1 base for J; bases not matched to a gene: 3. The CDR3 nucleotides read TGTGCCAGCTCACAAGGGACAGAAACTAATGAAAAACTGTTTTTT. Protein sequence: CASSQGTETNEKLFF.

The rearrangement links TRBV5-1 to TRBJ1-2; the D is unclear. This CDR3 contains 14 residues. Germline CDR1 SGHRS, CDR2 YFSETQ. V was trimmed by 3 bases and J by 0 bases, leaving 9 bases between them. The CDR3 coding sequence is TGCGCCAGCAGCTCCTCCCGGGCTAACTATGGCTACACCTTC. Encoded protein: CASSSSRANYGYTF.

CDR3 DNA: TGCGCCAGCAGCCAAGAGTTCCAGGGTCACACTGAAGCTTTCTTT. It translates to CASSQEFQGHTEAFF. V usage is TRBV4-3 and J usage is TRBJ1-1, with a tentative D call TRBD1 (5 bases). Germline assignment: CDR1 LGHNA and CDR2 YSLEER. The CDR3 length is 15 residues. V was cut by 0 bases and J by 3 bases, with 11 bases left in between.

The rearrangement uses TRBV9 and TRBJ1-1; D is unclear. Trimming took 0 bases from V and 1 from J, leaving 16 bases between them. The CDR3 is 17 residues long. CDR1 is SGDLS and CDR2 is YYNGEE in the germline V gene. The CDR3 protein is CASSVVGLRESNTEAFF. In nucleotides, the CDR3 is TGTGCCAGCAGCGTAGTCGGACTCCGCGAGTCGAACACTGAAGCTTTCTTT.

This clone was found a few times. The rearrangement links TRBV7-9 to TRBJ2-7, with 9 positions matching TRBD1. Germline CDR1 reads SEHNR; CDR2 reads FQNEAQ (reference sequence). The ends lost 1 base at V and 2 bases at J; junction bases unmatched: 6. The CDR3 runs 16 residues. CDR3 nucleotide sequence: TGTGCCAGCAGCTTAGTAGTCGGGACAGGGACCTACGAGCAGTACTTC. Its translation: CASSLVVGTGTYEQYF.

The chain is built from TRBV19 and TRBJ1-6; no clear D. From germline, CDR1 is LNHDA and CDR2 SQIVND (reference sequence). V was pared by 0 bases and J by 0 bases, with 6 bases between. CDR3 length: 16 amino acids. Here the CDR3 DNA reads TGTGCCAGTAGTATAGAGTGGAGCTCCTATAATTCACCCCTCCACTTT. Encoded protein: CASSIEWSSYNSPLHF.

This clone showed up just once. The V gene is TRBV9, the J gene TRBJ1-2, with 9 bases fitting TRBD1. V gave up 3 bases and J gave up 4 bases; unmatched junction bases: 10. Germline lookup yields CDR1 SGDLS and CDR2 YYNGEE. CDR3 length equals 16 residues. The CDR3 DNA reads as TGTGCCAGCAGCGCTGAGCCGGGACAGGGTGGCTATGGCTACACCTTC. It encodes CASSAEPGQGGYGYTF.

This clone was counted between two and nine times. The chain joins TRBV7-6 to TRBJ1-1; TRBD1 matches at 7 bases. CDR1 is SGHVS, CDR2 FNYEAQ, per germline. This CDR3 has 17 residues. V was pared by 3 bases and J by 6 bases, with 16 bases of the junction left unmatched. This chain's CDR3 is CASSLSAPGTVIPEAFF. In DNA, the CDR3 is TGTGCCAGCAGCTTGTCGGCCCCCGGGACAGTCATCCCTGAAGCTTTCTTT.

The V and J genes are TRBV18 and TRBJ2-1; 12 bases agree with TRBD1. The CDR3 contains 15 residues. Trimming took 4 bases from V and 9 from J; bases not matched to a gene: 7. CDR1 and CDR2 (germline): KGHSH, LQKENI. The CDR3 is CASSLGQGAQGEQFF. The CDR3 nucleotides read TGTGCCAGCTCACTGGGACAGGGGGCGCAGGGTGAGCAGTTCTTC.

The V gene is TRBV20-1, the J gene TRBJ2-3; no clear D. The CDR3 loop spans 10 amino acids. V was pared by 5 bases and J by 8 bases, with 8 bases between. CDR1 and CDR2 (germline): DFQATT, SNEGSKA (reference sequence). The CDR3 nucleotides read TGCAGTGCTCCGACTGCTACGCAGTATTTT. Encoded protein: CSAPTATQYF.

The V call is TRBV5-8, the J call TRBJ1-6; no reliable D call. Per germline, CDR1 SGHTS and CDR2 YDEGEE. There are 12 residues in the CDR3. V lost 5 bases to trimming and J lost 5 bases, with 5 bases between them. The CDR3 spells CASRSDNSPLHF. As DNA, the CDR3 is TGTGCCAGCAGAAGCGATAATTCACCCCTCCACTTT.

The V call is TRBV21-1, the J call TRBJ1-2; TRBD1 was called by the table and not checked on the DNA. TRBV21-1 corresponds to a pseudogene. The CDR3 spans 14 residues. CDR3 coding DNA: TGTGCCAGCAGGGGTACCGGGACAGACTATGGCTACACCTTC. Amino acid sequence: CASRGTGTDYGYTF.

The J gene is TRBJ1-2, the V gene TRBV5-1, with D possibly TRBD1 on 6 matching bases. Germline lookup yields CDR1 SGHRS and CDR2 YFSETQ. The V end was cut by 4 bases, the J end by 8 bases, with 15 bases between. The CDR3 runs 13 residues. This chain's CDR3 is CASSQGQGSGYTF. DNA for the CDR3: TGCGCCAGCAGCCAGGGGCAGGGCTCGGGCTACACCTTC.

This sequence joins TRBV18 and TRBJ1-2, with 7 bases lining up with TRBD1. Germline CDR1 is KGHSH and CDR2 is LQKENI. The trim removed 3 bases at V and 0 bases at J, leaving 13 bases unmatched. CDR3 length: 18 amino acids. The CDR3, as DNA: TGTGCCAGCTCACCCCGAATTGCCGGGACAGCCTCTAACTATGGCTACACCTTC. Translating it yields CASSPRIAGTASNYGYTF.

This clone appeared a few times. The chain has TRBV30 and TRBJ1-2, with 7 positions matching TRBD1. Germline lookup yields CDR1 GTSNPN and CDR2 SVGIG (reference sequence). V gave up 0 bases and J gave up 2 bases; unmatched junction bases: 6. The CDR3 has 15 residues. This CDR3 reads CAWSVSVTGNYGYTF. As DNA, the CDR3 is TGTGCCTGGAGTGTCTCTGTGACAGGGAACTATGGCTACACCTTC.

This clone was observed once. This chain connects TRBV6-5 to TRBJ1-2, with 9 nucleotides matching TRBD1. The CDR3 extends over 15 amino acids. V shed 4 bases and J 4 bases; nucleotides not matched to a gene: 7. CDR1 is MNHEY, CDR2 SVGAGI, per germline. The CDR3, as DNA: TGTGCCAGCAGTTTGACAGGGGGGGATCCCTATGGCTACACCTTC. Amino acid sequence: CASSLTGGDPYGYTF.

CDR3 in DNA: TGTGCCAGCAGATCGGGGGGGGGAGGCTCACCCCTCCACTTT. Residues: CASRSGGGGSPLHF. The gene calls are TRBV7-2 and TRBJ1-6; D is possibly TRBD1 (5 bases). The V and J ends lost 6 bases and 10 bases respectively, with 16 bases between them. This CDR3 is built from 14 residues. CDR1 and CDR2 (germline): SGHTA, FQGNSA.

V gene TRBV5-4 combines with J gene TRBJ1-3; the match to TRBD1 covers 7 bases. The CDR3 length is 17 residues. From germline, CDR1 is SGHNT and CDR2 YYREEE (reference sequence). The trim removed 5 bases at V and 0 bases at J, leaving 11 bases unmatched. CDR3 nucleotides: TGTGCCAGCAGTCCAGGGGGATTGGGGCCCTCTGGAAACACCATATATTTT. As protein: CASSPGGLGPSGNTIYF.

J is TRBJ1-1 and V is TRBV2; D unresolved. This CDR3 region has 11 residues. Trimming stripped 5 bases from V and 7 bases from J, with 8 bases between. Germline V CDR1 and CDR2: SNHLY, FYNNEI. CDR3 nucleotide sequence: TGTGCCAGCAGTTTCGGGTATGAAGCTTTCTTT. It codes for CASSFGYEAFF.

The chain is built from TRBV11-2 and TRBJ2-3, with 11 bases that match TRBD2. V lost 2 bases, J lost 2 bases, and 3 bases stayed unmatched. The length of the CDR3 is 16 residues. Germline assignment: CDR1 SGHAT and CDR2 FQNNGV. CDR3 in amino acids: CASSLLAGGLTDTQYF. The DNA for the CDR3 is TGTGCCAGCAGCTTATTAGCGGGGGGGCTCACAGATACGCAGTATTTT.